This T cell receptor beta chain was sequenced in a study of T cell responses to AZD1222 COVID-19 vaccine. Germline CDR1 and CDR2: KGHSH and LQKENI. The CDR3 has 15 residues. V was trimmed by 1 base and J by 3 bases, leaving 12 bases between them. Measured with immunoSEQ multiplex PCR; TCRdb has only the in-frame clones, and not every one. Of about 120,000 clones listed, 75% to 90% are singletons. Sequencing was performed on peripheral blood, taken on day 0 of AZD1222 vaccination. This TCR was recovered from an adult in good health. The V gene is TRBV18, the J gene TRBJ1-2; D is uncertain. The CDR3: CASSPLPSVDYGYTF. The CDR3 coding sequence is TGTGCCAGCTCACCACTACCCAGTGTTGACTATGGCTACACCTTC.